This T cell receptor beta chain comes out of a study of blood T cell repertoires in COVID-19. Study overall: The United States, Italy and Spain provided the acute and convalescent COVID-19 samples. T cells, B-cell-depleted T cells, or PBMCs supplied cDNA or gDNA.

Authors' methods: Estimation of nucleated cell counts relied on the amplification of reference gene primers. The protocol was immunoSEQ multiplex PCR, while the TCRdb copy is restricted to in-frame clones and leaves out a portion. V, J and clone size were drawn from that table, and D and trimming were deduced from the DNA. The table lists about 220,000 clones, about nine tenths of them singletons, with under 3% in the top ten. Participants were aged roughly 18 to 89 years from around 25 US areas. Between the trimmed V and J ends, which lost 5 bases and 5 bases, there was a span of 22 bases. Germline V gene sequence: CDR1 KGHSH, CDR2 LQKENI. The length of the CDR3 is 17 residues.

The gene calls are TRBV18 and TRBJ1-5, with a weak D call TRBD1 (5 bases). The source is a woman aged 30 to 39 who had recovered from COVID-19. Sequenced input: PBMCs or T cells enriched from blood (not recorded which). CDR3 DNA: TGTGCCAGCTCATCCGACCTCCTCCAGGGTCCGCATCAGCCCCAGCATTTT. It specifies CASSSDLLQGPHQPQHF.